This is a list of T cell receptor beta chains from one sample in a study of Graves' ophthalmopathy and Graves' hyperthyroidism. TCRdb independently ran MiXCR on the multiplex PCR reads; one entry per CDR3 protein. This table has roughly 600,000 distinct CDR3 sequences, roughly 39% appearing once. The source material was peripheral blood or thyroid tissue (not recorded which). The receptor set was obtained from an adult man with Graves' hyperthyroidism. Each CDR3 is given with its conserved first and last residue. D genes are given only for firm matches. Not every row has a clone size; where given, it reads once, few, many or a size class.

j_call d_call v_call clone_size cdr3_aa cdr3_nt
TRBJ2-7 NA TRBV10-2 many CASSLAESSYEQYF TGCGCCAGCAGTTTAGCGGAAAGCTCCTACGAGCAGTACTTC
TRBJ2-5 TRBD1 TRBV5-1 many CASSGTGSQETQYF TGCGCCAGCAGCGGGACAGGGTCCCAAGAGACCCAGTACTTC
TRBJ2-7 NA TRBV2 many CASRRDVYEQYF TGTGCCAGCAGACGTGACGTCTACGAGCAGTACTTC
TRBJ2-7 NA TRBV11-1 NA CASSPQWITYEQYF TGTGCCAGCAGCCCGCAGTGGATCACCTACGAGCAGTACTTC
TRBJ1-3 NA TRBV6-5 many CASTQGNTIYF TGTGCCAGCACCCAGGGAAACACCATATATTTT
TRBJ2-7 TRBD1 TRBV12-3/TRBV12-4 NA CASSRQGMSYEQYF TGTGCCAGCAGCAGACAGGGGATGTCCTACGAGCAGTACTTC
TRBJ1-4 NA TRBV20-1 once CSAWTGSYHSGEKLFF TGCAGTGCATGGACCGGGTCCTATCACTCCGGGGAAAAACTGTTTTTT
TRBJ2-5 NA TRBV2 NA CASSAEIQETQYF TGTGCCAGCAGTGCAGAGATTCAAGAGACCCAGTACTTC
TRBJ1-1 NA TRBV12-3/TRBV12-4 few CASSFEDSLWIMNTEAFF TGTGCCAGCAGTTTTGAAGACAGCCTCTGGATAATGAACACTGAAGCTTTCTTT
TRBJ1-1 TRBD1 TRBV19 many CASSHRTGKAFF TGTGCCAGTAGTCATCGGACAGGGAAAGCTTTCTTT
TRBJ2-2 TRBD2 TRBV2 NA CASALAANTGELFF TGTGCCAGCGCTCTAGCGGCGAACACCGGGGAGCTGTTTTTT